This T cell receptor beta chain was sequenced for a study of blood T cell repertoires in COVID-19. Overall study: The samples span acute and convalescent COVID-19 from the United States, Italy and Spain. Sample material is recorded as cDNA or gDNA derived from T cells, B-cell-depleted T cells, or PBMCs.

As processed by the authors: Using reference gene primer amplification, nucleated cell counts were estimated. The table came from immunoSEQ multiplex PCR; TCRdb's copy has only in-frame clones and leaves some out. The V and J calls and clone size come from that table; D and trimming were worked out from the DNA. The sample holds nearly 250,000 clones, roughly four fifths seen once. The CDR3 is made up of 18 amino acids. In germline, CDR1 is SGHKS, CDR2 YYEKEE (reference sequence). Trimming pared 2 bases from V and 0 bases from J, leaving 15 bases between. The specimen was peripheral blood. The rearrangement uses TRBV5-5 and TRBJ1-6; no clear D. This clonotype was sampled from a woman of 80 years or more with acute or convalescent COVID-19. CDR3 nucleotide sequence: TGTGCCAGCAGCTTTCCTCCGGAGAGGAGCTCCTATAATTCACCCCTCCACTTT. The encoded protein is CASSFPPERSSYNSPLHF.